These T cell receptor beta chains were read from a single sample in a study of blood T cell repertoires in COVID-19. The data were produced by immunoSEQ multiplex PCR, yet TCRdb's version contains in-frame clones alone and is incomplete. The table records about 360,000 clones, around 87% of them present only once. The specimen sequenced was PBMCs or T cells enriched from blood (not recorded which). Source of these receptors: a man aged 30-40 years who had recovered from COVID-19. The CDR3 runs from the conserved cysteine through the conserved F or W. D genes are given only for firm matches. Size is stated for part of the rows, as once, few or many counts, or as a class when the clone is expanded.

v_call	clone_size	d_call	j_call	cdr3_aa	cdr3_nt
TRBV27	-	-	TRBJ1-5	CASSAGVSNQPQHF	TGTGCCAGCTCCGCCGGGGTGAGCAATCAGCCCCAGCATTTT
TRBV9	few	-	TRBJ1-5	CASSVAGMGNQPQHF	TGTGCCAGCAGCGTGGCAGGGATGGGCAATCAGCCCCAGCATTTT
TRBV29-1	-	-	TRBJ1-2	CSVTGFSNYGYTF	TGCAGCGTTACAGGGTTCTCTAACTATGGCTACACCTTC
TRBV2	-	-	TRBJ2-3	CASGAPVSTDTQYF	TGTGCCAGCGGAGCTCCGGTTAGCACAGATACGCAGTATTTT
TRBV6-5	-	TRBD1	TRBJ1-5	CASRIGTGGNQPQHF	TGTGCCAGCAGGATTGGGACAGGGGGGAATCAGCCCCAGCATTTT
TRBV19	-	-	TRBJ2-1	CASSPRQTLSYNEQFF	TGTGCCAGTAGTCCCAGACAGACCCTCTCCTACAATGAGCAGTTCTTC
TRBV5-1	-	TRBD1	TRBJ1-2	CASSFDRVGGYTF	TGCGCCAGCAGCTTCGACAGGGTAGGGGGCTACACCTTC
TRBV4-1	-	TRBD1	TRBJ1-2	CASSQDGVTGDGYTF	TGCGCCAGCAGCCAAGATGGGGTGACAGGGGACGGCTACACCTTC
TRBV27	few	-	TRBJ2-2	CASSLWSQPPGELFF	TGTGCCAGCAGTTTATGGAGTCAGCCCCCCGGGGAGCTGTTTTTT
TRBV5-1	-	-	TRBJ1-2	CASSLGNEGTCTF	TGCGCCAGCAGCTTGGGGAATGAGGGAACCTGCACCTTC
TRBV3-1/TRBV3-2	-	-	TRBJ2-1	CASSQAGSAYNEQFF	TGTGCCAGCAGCCAAGCGGGTTCTGCCTACAATGAGCAGTTCTTC
TRBV12-3/TRBV12-4	-	-	TRBJ1-1	CASSSGQRYGAFF	TGTGCCAGCAGTTCGGGTCAGAGGTATGGGGCTTTCTTT
TRBV5-4	-	-	TRBJ2-7	CASNLDSQKQYF	TGTGCCAGCAACCTGGACAGTCAAAAGCAGTACTTC
TRBV6-5	once	TRBD1	TRBJ1-5	CASSYDRAGNQPQHF	TGTGCCAGCAGTTACGACAGGGCGGGCAATCAGCCCCAGCATTTT
TRBV7-2	-	-	TRBJ2-4	CASSLGGTFKNIQYF	TGTGCCAGCAGCTTAGGGGGGACATTCAAAAACATTCAGTACTTC
TRBV18	-	TRBD2	TRBJ2-1	CASSQVGSGGPYNEQFF	TGTGCCAGCTCTCAGGTCGGTAGCGGGGGCCCCTACAATGAGCAGTTCTTC
TRBV29-1	-	TRBD1	TRBJ1-2	CSALLQGANGYTF	TGCAGCGCACTTTTACAGGGGGCAAATGGCTACACCTTC
TRBV18	-	TRBD1	TRBJ1-5	CASSPGTGGNQPQHF	TGTGCCAGCTCCCCCGGGACAGGGGGCAATCAGCCCCAGCATTTT
TRBV10-1	-	TRBD1	TRBJ2-7	CASSEGTGNSYEQYF	TGCGCCAGCAGTGAAGGGACAGGGAACTCCTACGAGCAGTACTTC
TRBV30	-	-	TRBJ2-1	CAWSVRGRMIEQFF	TGTGCCTGGAGTGTACGAGGGAGAATGATTGAGCAGTTCTTC
TRBV14	-	TRBD1	TRBJ2-7	CASSTLDRAYEQYF	TGTGCCAGCAGCACCTTGGACAGGGCGTACGAGCAGTACTTC
TRBV4-3	-	TRBD1	TRBJ1-4	CASSQEGPGQGIEKLFF	TGCGCCAGCAGCCAAGAGGGACCTGGACAGGGAATCGAAAAACTGTTTTTT
TRBV2	-	-	TRBJ2-3	CASCSNVADTQYF	TGTGCCAGCTGTTCTAACGTGGCAGATACGCAGTATTTT
TRBV10-2	-	-	TRBJ1-2	CASNRQKANYGYTF	TGCGCCAGCAACCGACAAAAAGCTAACTATGGCTACACCTTC
TRBV19	-	-	TRBJ1-6	CASTFQAPNSPLHF	TGTGCCAGTACCTTCCAGGCCCCTAATTCACCCCTCCACTTT
TRBV5-1	-	TRBD2	TRBJ2-7	CASSLAPGGTSVAEQYF	TGCGCCAGCAGCTTGGCCCCCGGGGGGACCTCTGTAGCCGAGCAGTACTTC
TRBV19	-	-	TRBJ1-1	CASSIWGQATEAFF	TGTGCCAGTAGTATTTGGGGCCAGGCAACTGAAGCTTTCTTT
TRBV10-2	many	-	TRBJ2-2	CASSDLGPGELFF	TGCGCCAGCAGTGATCTAGGCCCCGGGGAGCTGTTTTTT
TRBV19	-	-	TRBJ1-2	CASSIRGAANYGYTF	TGTGCCAGTAGTATCCGGGGGGCAGCTAACTATGGCTACACCTTC
TRBV5-5	-	-	TRBJ1-5	CASSLTPNQPQHF	TGTGCCAGCAGCCTTACACCGAATCAGCCCCAGCATTTT
TRBV12-5	-	TRBD1	TRBJ2-2	CASGKPGGTGYTGELFF	TGTGCTAGTGGTAAACCTGGGGGGACAGGGTACACCGGGGAGCTGTTTTTT
TRBV18	-	-	TRBJ1-5	CASSPDPGGHQPQHF	TGTGCCAGCTCACCGGATCCAGGAGGCCATCAGCCCCAGCATTTT
TRBV7-8	-	TRBD1	TRBJ1-1	CASSTQGAANTEAFF	TGTGCCAGCAGCACACAGGGGGCGGCGAACACTGAAGCTTTCTTT
TRBV27	-	-	TRBJ2-2	CASGAGATGELFF	TGTGCCAGCGGTGCAGGGGCCACCGGGGAGCTGTTTTTT
TRBV5-5	once	-	TRBJ1-1	CASSLDPGERTEAFF	TGTGCCAGCAGCTTGGACCCGGGAGAGCGCACTGAAGCTTTCTTT
TRBV7-9	-	-	TRBJ2-2	CASRSGGVVGGELFF	TGTGCCAGCAGGAGCGGTGGTGTTGTCGGCGGGGAGCTGTTTTTT
TRBV11-2	-	-	TRBJ1-1	CASSLVPLVTEAFF	TGTGCCAGCAGCTTAGTCCCCCTCGTCACTGAAGCTTTCTTT
TRBV29-1	-	-	TRBJ2-5	CSVTRANQETQYF	TGCAGCGTTACCAGGGCGAACCAAGAGACCCAGTACTTC
TRBV18	-	TRBD1	TRBJ1-6	CASSPVGTGVSPLHF	TGTGCCAGCTCACCGGTTGGGACAGGGGTTTCACCCCTCCACTTT
TRBV19	-	-	TRBJ2-5	CASKGGWQRDQETQYF	TGTGCCAGTAAGGGGGGGTGGCAGAGAGACCAAGAGACCCAGTACTTC
TRBV25-1	-	TRBD1	TRBJ2-2	CASAKGTGGWGTGELFF	TGTGCCAGCGCCAAGGGGACAGGGGGCTGGGGCACCGGGGAGCTGTTTTTT
TRBV27	-	-	TRBJ1-2	CASSFGQGNGYTF	TGTGCCAGCAGTTTCGGGCAGGGAAATGGCTACACCTTC
TRBV6-5	-	-	TRBJ2-1	CASSYSSGDPYNEQFF	TGTGCCAGCAGTTACTCCTCAGGGGACCCCTACAATGAGCAGTTCTTC
TRBV5-1	-	TRBD1	TRBJ2-5	CASSPATGGQETQYF	TGCGCCAGCAGCCCTGCGACAGGGGGGCAAGAGACCCAGTACTTC
TRBV10-3	-	-	TRBJ1-5	CAISEGQGVTLSNQPQHF	TGTGCCATCAGTGAGGGTCAGGGCGTTACCCTTAGCAATCAGCCCCAGCATTTT
TRBV19	-	TRBD1	TRBJ2-7	CASSSGTGPYEQYF	TGTGCCAGTAGCTCCGGGACAGGGCCCTACGAGCAGTACTTC
TRBV18	-	-	TRBJ1-6	CASSPGQGPNSPLHF	TGTGCCAGCTCACCAGGGCAGGGGCCGAATTCACCCCTCCACTTT
TRBV12-5	-	TRBD1	TRBJ1-5	CASGFPQGQGDQPQHF	TGTGCTAGTGGTTTCCCTCAGGGGCAGGGGGATCAGCCCCAGCATTTT
TRBV30	-	TRBD1	TRBJ2-1	CAWSTGTGNNEQFF	TGTGCCTGGAGTACCGGGACAGGCAACAATGAGCAGTTCTTC
TRBV27	-	-	TRBJ2-2	CASKGFGGTGELFF	TGTGCCAGCAAGGGGTTTGGTGGGACCGGGGAGCTGTTTTTT
TRBV7-8	-	TRBD1	TRBJ1-2	CASSLVGRGSSYGYTF	TGTGCCAGCAGCTTAGTTGGCAGGGGGAGTAGCTATGGCTACACCTTC
TRBV6-2/TRBV6-3	once	-	TRBJ1-2	CASSPPYLRADYGYTF	TGTGCCAGCAGTCCCCCCTACCTCCGTGCGGACTATGGCTACACCTTC
TRBV5-6	-	-	TRBJ2-7	CASSSGSYEQYF	TGTGCCAGCAGCTCCGGGTCCTACGAGCAGTACTTC
TRBV7-9	few	TRBD1	TRBJ1-4	CASSLTGGNEKLFF	TGTGCCAGCAGCCTGACAGGGGGGAATGAAAAACTGTTTTTT